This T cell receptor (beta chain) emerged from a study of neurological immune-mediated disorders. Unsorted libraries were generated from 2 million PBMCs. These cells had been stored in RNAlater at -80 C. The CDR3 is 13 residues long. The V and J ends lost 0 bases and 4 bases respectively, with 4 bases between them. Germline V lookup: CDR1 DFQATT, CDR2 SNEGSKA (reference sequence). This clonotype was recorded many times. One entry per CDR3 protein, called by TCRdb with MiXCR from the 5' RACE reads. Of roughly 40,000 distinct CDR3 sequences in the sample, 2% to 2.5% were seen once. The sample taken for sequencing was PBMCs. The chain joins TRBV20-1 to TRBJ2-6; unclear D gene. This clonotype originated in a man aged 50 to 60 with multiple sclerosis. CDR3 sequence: CSARDLGANVLTF. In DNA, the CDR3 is TGCAGTGCTAGAGATCTCGGGGCCAACGTCCTGACTTTC.